Reported below is one T cell receptor (beta chain). Its antigen remains unknown. Its ends do not fully match the called genes, so a read error is possible. Profiling that covered TCR beta VDJ and CDR3 relied on genomic DNA as its template. TCRdb ran MiXCR on the reads and lists one entry per CDR3 protein. The table lists 200,000 or so distinct CDR3 sequences, about 64% of them singletons. This specimen belongs to a study of CD8+CD57+ T cells in acquired aplastic anemia. Study summary: Sorted CD4+ and CD8+ cells gave a mean 3.2 ug DNA, range roughly 0.2 to 27.4 ug. Study-level points and caveats: Between the patient and control groups, CD8+ Simpson's diversity did not differ significantly.

The material sequenced was sorted CD4+, CD8+, or CD8+CD57+ T cells (not recorded which) from PBMCs. This TCR derives from a human donor with severe aplastic anemia or a healthy control (not recorded which).

This CDR3 reads CSARDRANTEAFF. In nucleotides, the CDR3 is TGCAGTGCCAGAGACAGAGCGAACACTGAAGCTTTCTTT. The chain couples TRBV20-1 to TRBJ1-1, with D perhaps TRBD1 (5 bases). This CDR3 region has 13 residues. Germline V gene sequence: CDR1 DFQATT, CDR2 SNEGSKA (reference sequence).